This TCR beta chain is drawn from a study of blood T cell repertoires in COVID-19. As for the study in general: From the United States, Italy and Spain came samples of acute and convalescent COVID-19.

As handled by the study authors: Scientists estimated how many nucleated cells there were by amplifying reference gene primers. The assay was immunoSEQ multiplex PCR, and TCRdb's table has in-frame clones only and misses some. V, J and clone size reflect that table, while D and trimming were determined from the DNA. This table has around 430,000 clones, more than 70% appearing once. Enrolled during active infection, Seattle patients were then followed longitudinally. CDR1 and CDR2 (germline): SGHTA, FQGNSA. CDR3 size: 20 residues. Unmatched junction bases numbered 11, after V lost 0 bases and J lost 1 base.

The TCR originated in a woman aged 45-60 years with COVID-19, enrolled during active disease. The specimen was peripheral blood. The chain joins TRBV7-2 to TRBJ2-4; 11 bases align to TRBD2. This chain's CDR3 is CASSLASFLAGGEAKNIQYF. The CDR3 DNA reads TGTGCCAGCAGCTTAGCTTCCTTTCTAGCGGGGGGCGAGGCCAAAAACATTCAGTACTTC.